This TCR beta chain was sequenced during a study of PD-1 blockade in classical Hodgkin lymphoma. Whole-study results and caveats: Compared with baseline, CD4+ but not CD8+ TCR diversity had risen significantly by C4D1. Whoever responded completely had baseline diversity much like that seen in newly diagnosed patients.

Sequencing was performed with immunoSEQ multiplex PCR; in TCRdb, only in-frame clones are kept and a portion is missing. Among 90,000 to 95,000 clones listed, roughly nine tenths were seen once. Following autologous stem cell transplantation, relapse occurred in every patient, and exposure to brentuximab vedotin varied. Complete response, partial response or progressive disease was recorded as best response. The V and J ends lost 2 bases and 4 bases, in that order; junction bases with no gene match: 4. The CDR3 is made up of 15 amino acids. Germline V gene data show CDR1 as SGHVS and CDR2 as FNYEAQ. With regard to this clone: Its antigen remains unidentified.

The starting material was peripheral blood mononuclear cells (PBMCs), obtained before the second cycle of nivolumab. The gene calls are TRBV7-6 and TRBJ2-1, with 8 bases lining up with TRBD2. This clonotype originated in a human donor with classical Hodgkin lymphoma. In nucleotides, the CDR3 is TGTGCCAGCAGCTTAACCGGGACTAGTTACAATGAGCAGTTCTTC. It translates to CASSLTGTSYNEQFF.